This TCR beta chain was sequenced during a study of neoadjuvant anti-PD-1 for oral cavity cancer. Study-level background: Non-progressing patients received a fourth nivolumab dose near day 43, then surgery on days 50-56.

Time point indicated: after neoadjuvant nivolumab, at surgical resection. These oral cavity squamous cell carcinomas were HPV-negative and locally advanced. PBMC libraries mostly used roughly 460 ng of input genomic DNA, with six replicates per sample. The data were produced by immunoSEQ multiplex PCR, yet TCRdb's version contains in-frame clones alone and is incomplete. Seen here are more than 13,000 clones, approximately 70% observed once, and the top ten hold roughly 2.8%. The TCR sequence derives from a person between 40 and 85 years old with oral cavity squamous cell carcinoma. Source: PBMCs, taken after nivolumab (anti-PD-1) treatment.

CDR3 sequence: CASSLGLAGGLGANVLTF. Here the CDR3 DNA reads TGTGCCAGCAGCTTGGGACTAGCGGGAGGGCTGGGGGCCAACGTCCTGACTTTC. The chain uses TRBV5-5 and TRBJ2-6, with TRBD2 matching over 14 bases. J lost 4 bases, V lost 0 bases, and 3 bases had no gene match. CDR3 size: 18 residues. The germline CDR1 and CDR2 sequences are SGHKS and YYEKEE (reference sequence).